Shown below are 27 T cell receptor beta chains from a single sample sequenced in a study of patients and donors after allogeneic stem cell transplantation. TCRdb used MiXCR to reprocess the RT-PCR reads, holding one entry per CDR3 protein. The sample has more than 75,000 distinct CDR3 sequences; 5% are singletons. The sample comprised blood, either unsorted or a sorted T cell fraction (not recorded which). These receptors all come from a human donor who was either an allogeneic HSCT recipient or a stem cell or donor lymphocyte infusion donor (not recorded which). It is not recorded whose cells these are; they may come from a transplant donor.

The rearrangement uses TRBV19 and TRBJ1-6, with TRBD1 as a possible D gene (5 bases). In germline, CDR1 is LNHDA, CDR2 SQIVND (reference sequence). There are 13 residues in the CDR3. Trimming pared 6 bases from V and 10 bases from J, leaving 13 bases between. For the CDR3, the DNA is TGTGCCAGTAGAGGGGACGGCTACTCACCCCTCCACTTT. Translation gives CASRGDGYSPLHF.

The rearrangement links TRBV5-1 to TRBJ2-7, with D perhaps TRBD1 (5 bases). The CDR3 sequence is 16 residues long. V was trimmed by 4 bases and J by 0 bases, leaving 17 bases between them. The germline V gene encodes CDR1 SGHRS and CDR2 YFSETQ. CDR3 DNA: TGCGCCAGCAGCCAAAACCCGACAGACCTCTCCTACGAGCAGTACTTC. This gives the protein CASSQNPTDLSYEQYF.

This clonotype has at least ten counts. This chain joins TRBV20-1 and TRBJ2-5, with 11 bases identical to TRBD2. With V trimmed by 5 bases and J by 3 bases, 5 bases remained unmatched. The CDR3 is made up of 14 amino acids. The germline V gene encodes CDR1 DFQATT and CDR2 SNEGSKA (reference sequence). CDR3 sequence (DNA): TGCAGTGCTGAACAGGGACTAGCGGAAGAGACCCAGTACTTC. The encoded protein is CSAEQGLAEETQYF.

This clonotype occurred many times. This chain's CDR3 is CSARVIRSGASYNEQFF. For the CDR3, the DNA is TGCAGTGCTAGAGTCATCCGTAGCGGGGCCTCCTACAATGAGCAGTTCTTC. V usage is TRBV20-1 and J usage is TRBJ2-1; 8 positions agree with TRBD2. V lost 1 base to trimming and J lost 0 bases; unmatched junction nucleotides: 8. Per germline, CDR1 DFQATT and CDR2 SNEGSKA (reference sequence). The CDR3 extends over 17 amino acids.

The CDR3 nucleotides are TGTGCCAGCAGCTTAGGGGGGAAGAGCCGCGGCGAGCAGTACTTC. Its protein product is CASSLGGKSRGEQYF. V usage is TRBV11-2 and J usage is TRBJ2-7; either TRBD1 or TRBD2 may fit D (5 bases each). The CDR3 runs to 15 residues. Trimming cost V 1 base and J 6 bases, with 16 bases left between them. Germline CDR1 and CDR2: SGHAT and FQNNGV.

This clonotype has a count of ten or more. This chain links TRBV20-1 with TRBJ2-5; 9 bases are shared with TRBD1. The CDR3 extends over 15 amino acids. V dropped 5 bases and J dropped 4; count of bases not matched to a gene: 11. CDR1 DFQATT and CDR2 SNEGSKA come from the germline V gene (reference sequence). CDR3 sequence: CSAVPGQGLRETQYF. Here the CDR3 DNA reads TGCAGTGCTGTCCCGGGACAGGGATTGAGAGAGACCCAGTACTTC.

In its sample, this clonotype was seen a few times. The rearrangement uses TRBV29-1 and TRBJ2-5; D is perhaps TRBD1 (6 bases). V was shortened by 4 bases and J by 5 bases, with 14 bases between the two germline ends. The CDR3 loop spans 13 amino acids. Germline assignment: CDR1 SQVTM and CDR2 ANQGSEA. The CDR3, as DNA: TGCAGCGTTGGGGGGTCCCAGGGGGAGACCCAGTACTTC. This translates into CSVGGSQGETQYF.

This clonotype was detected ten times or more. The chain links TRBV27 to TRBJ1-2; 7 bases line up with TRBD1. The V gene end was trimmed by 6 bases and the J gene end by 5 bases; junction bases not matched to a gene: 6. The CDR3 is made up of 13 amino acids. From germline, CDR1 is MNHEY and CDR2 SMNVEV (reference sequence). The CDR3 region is CASRPTGWYGYTF. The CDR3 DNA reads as TGTGCCAGCAGGCCGACAGGGTGGTATGGCTACACCTTC.

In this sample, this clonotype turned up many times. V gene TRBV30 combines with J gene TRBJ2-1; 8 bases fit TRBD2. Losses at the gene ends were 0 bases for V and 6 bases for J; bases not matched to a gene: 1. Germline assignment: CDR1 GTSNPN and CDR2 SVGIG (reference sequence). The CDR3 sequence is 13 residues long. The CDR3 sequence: CAWSVGLANEQFF. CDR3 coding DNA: TGTGCCTGGAGTGTAGGACTAGCCAATGAGCAGTTCTTC.

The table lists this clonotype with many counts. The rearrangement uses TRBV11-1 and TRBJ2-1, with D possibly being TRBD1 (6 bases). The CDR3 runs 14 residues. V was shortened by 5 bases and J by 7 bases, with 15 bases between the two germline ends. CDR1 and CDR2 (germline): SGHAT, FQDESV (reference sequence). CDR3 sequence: CASSVPGTLNEQFF. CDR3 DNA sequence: TGTGCCAGCAGCGTCCCCGGGACATTGAATGAGCAGTTCTTC.

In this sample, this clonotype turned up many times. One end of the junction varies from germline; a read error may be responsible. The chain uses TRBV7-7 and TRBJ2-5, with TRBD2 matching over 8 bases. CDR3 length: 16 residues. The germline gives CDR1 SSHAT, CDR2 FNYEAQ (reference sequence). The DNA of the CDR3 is TGTGCTAGCAGCCCGGGAAGGCTGACTAGCGCGGAGACCCAGTACTTC. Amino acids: CASSPGRLTSAETQYF.

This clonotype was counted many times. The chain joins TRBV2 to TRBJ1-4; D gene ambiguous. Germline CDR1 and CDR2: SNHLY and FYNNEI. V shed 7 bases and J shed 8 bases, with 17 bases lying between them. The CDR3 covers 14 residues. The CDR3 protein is CASIREVSGEKLFF. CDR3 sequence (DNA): TGTGCCAGCATCCGGGAGGTTAGTGGAGAAAAACTGTTTTTT. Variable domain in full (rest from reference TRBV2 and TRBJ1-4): EPEVTQTPSHQVTQMGQEVILRCVPISNHLYFYWYRQILGQKVEFLVSFYNNEISEKSEIFDDQFSVERPDGSNFTLKIRSTKLEDSAMYFCASIREVSGEKLFFGSGTQLSVL.

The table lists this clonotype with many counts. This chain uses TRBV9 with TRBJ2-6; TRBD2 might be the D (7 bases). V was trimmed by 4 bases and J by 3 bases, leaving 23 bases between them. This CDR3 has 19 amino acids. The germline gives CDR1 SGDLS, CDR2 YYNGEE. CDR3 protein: CASSLRPIGGAGGANVLTF. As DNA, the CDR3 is TGTGCCAGCAGCCTTAGACCCATAGGGGGGGCAGGTGGGGCCAACGTCCTGACTTTC.

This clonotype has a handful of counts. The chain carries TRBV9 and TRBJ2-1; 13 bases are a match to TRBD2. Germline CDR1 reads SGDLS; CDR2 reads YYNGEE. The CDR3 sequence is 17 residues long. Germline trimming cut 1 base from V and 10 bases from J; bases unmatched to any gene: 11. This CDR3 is CASSVSPGLAGELEQFF. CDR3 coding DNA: TGTGCCAGCAGCGTATCCCCCGGACTAGCGGGAGAACTAGAGCAGTTCTTC.

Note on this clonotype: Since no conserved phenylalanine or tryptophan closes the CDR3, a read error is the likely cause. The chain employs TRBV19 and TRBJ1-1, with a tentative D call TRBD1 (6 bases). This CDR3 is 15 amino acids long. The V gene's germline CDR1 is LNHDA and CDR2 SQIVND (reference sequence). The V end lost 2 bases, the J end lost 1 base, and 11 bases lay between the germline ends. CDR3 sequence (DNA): TGTGCCAGTAGTATACGGGCCAGGGGGAACACTGAAGCTTTCCTT. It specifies CASSIRARGNTEAFL.

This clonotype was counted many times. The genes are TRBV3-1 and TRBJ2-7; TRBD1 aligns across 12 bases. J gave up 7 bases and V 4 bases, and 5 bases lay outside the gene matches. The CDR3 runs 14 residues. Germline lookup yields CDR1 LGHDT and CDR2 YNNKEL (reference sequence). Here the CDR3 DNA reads TGTGCCAGCAGCCTGGGACAGGGGGCGCGAGAGCAGTACTTC. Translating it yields CASSLGQGAREQYF.

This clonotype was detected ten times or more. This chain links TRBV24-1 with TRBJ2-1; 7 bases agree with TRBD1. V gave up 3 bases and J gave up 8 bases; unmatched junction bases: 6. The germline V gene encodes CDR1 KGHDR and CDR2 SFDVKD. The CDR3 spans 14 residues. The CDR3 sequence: CATSDRGRGHEQFF. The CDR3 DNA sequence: TGTGCCACCAGTGATCGAGGTAGGGGGCATGAGCAGTTCTTC.

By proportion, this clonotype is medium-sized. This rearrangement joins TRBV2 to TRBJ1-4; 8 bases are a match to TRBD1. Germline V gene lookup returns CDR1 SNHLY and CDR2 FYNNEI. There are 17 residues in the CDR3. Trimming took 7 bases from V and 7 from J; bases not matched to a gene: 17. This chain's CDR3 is CASKGGTGQLGGEKLFF. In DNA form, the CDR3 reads TGTGCCAGCAAGGGCGGGACAGGACAACTGGGTGGTGAAAAACTGTTTTTT.

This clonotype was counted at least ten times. In DNA form, the CDR3 reads TGTGCCAGCAGCTTGGGACAGCTGAACACCGGGGAGCTGTTTTTT. Amino acids: CASSLGQLNTGELFF. The chain links TRBV7-9 to TRBJ2-2, with TRBD1 matching over 7 bases. In germline, CDR1 is SEHNR, CDR2 FQNEAQ (reference sequence). There are 15 residues in the CDR3. J lost 1 base, V lost 3 bases, and 2 bases had no gene match.

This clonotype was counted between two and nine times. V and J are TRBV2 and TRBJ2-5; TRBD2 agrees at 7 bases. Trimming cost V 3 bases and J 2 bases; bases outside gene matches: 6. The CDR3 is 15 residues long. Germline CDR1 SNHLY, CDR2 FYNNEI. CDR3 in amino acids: CASSEVLAVQETQYF. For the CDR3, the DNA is TGTGCCAGCAGTGAGGTCCTAGCGGTACAAGAGACCCAGTACTTC.

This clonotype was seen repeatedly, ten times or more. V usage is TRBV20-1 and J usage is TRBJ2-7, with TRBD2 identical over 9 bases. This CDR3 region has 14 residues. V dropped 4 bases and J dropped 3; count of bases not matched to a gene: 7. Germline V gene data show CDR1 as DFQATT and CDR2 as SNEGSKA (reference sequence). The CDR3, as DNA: TGCAGTGCTAACCCCCTAGCGGGAAGCTACGAGCAGTACTTC. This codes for CSANPLAGSYEQYF.

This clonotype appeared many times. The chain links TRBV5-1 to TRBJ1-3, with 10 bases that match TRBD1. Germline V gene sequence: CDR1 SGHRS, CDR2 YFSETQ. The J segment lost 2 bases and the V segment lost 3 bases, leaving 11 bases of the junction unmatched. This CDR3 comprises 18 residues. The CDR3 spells CASSSQTGQGSPGNTIYF. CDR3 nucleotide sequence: TGCGCCAGCAGCTCTCAAACGGGACAGGGGTCCCCTGGAAACACCATATATTTT. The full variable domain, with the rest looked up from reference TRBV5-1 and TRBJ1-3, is KAGVTQTPRYLIKTRGQQVTLSCSPISGHRSVSWYQQTPGQGLQFLFEYFSETQRNKGNFPGRFSGRQFSNSRSEMNVSTLELGDSALYLCASSSQTGQGSPGNTIYFGEGSWLTVV.

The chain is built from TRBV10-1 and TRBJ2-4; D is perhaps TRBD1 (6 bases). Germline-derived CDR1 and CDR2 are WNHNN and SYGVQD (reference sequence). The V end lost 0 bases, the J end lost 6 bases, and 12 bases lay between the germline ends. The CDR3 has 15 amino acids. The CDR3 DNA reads TGCGCCAGCAGTGAGTCCTCTGTCAGGGGAAACATTCAGTACTTC. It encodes CASSESSVRGNIQYF.

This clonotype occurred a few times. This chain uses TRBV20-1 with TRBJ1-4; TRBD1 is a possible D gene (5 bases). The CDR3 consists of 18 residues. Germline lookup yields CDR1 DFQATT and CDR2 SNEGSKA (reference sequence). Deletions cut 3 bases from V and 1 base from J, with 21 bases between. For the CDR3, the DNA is TGCAGTGCTAGGGAGCGGGGCGCCGGGTCGGGAACTAATGAAAAACTGTTTTTT. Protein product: CSARERGAGSGTNEKLFF.

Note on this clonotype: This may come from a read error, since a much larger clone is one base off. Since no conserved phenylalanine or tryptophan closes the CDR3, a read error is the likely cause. DNA for the CDR3: TGTGCCAGCAGCTTGGACAGCACCTCAAATGAAGCTTTCTTG. Its protein product is CASSLDSTSNEAFL. This chain links TRBV5-5 with TRBJ1-1; D is uncertain. Per the germline V gene, CDR1 is SGHKS and CDR2 is YYEKEE (reference sequence). The V end lost 0 bases, the J end lost 7 bases, and 13 bases lay between the germline ends. The CDR3 runs to 14 residues.

The CDR3 spells CASSVPTSGYNEQFF. The CDR3 bases are TGTGCCAGCAGTGTTCCGACTAGCGGGTACAATGAGCAGTTCTTC. This chain connects TRBV28 to TRBJ2-1; 10 bases are a match to TRBD2. Germline trimming cut 5 bases from V and 4 bases from J; bases unmatched to any gene: 5. Germline V gene sequence: CDR1 MDHEN, CDR2 SYDVKM. The CDR3 contains 15 residues. Combining the CDR3 with reference TRBV28 and TRBJ2-1 gives the whole variable domain DVKVTQSSRYLVKRTGEKVFLECVQDMDHENMFWYRQDPGLGLRLIYFSYDVKMKEKGDIPEGYSVSREKKERFSLILESASTNQTSMYLCASSVPTSGYNEQFFGPGTRLTVL.

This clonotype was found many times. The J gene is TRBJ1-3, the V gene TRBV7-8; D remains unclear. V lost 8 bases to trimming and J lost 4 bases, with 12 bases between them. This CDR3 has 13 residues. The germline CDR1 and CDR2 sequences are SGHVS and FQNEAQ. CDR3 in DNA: TGTGCCAGCGCCCAGTATTCCGGAAACACCATATATTTT. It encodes CASAQYSGNTIYF.